What follows are 5 T cell receptor beta chains derived from one specimen sequenced in a study of T cell responses to AZD1222 COVID-19 vaccine. Using immunoSEQ multiplex PCR, the repertoire was profiled, and TCRdb retains in-frame clones only, with some absent. The sample lists approximately 120,000 clones, approximately 85% occurring once. The material sequenced was peripheral blood, taken 28 days after the second AZD1222 dose. These receptors all stem from an adult who received the AZD1222 COVID-19 vaccine.

The chain recombines TRBV5-1 with TRBJ2-3; TRBD2 aligns across 14 bases. The V gene's germline CDR1 is SGHRS and CDR2 YFSETQ. The CDR3 spans 14 residues. The ends lost 3 bases at V and 13 bases at J; junction bases unmatched: 7. The CDR3 loop is CASSSGLAGARKYF. CDR3 in DNA: TGCGCCAGCAGCTCGGGACTAGCGGGGGCCAGGAAGTATTTT.

The chain combines TRBV3-1 (or the pseudogene TRBV3-2) with TRBJ1-5; D unresolved. Germline V gene lookup returns CDR1 LGHDT and CDR2 YNNKEL (reference sequence). CDR3 length: 16 amino acids. V was shortened by 1 base and J by 7 bases, with 17 bases between the two germline ends. CDR3 DNA: TGTGCCAGCAGCCAAGGGGTATCTACCCAAACACAGCCCCAGCATTTT. Its protein is CASSQGVSTQTQPQHF.

This chain joins TRBV7-9 and TRBJ1-4; no reliable D call. Germline CDR1 SEHNR, CDR2 FQNEAQ (reference sequence). Trimming took off 5 bases at V and 8 bases at J, with 15 bases between the two ends. This CDR3 has 14 residues. In DNA form, the CDR3 reads TGTGCCAGCAGCCAAAACACCGCGGACGAAAAACTGTTTTTT. Translating it yields CASSQNTADEKLFF.

This clone showed up just a few times. The chain recombines TRBV5-5 with TRBJ1-1; no firm D call. This CDR3 contains 15 residues. Germline CDR1 SGHKS, CDR2 YYEKEE (reference sequence). The V end was cut by 4 bases, the J end by 3 bases, with 16 bases between. CDR3 residues: CASSTSGSGYTEAFF. CDR3 sequence (DNA): TGTGCCAGCAGCACCTCCGGTAGTGGGTACACTGAAGCTTTCTTT.

This clone turned up a few times. V usage is TRBV6-5 and J usage is TRBJ2-2, with a possible D match to TRBD1 (8 bases). CDR3 length: 15 amino acids. Trimming pared 4 bases from V and 3 bases from J, leaving 12 bases between. CDR1 is MNHEY and CDR2 is SVGAGI in the germline V gene. CDR3 region: CASSFTGGDTGELFF. Here the CDR3 DNA reads TGTGCCAGCAGTTTTACAGGGGGGGACACCGGGGAGCTGTTTTTT.